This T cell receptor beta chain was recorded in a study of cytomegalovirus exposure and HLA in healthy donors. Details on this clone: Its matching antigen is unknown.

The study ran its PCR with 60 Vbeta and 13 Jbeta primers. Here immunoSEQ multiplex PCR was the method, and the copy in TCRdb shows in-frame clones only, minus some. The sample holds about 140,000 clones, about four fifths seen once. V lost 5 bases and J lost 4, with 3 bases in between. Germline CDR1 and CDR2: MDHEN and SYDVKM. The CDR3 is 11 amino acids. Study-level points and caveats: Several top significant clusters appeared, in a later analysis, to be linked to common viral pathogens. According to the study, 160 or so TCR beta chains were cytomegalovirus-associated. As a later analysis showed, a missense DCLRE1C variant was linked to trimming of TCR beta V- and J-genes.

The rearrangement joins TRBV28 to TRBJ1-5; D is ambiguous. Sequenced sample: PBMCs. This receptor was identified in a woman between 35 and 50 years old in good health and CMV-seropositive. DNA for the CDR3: TGTGCCAGCAGTACTAATCAGCCCCAGCATTTT. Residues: CASSTNQPQHF.